This T cell receptor (beta chain) originates from a study of blood T cell repertoires in COVID-19. Study-level background: There were acute and convalescent COVID-19 samples, and they came from the United States, Italy and Spain. T cells, B-cell-depleted T cells, or PBMCs provided the cDNA or gDNA that served as material.

Self-reported history from a screening survey and questionnaire set each donor's cohort. This CDR3 has 13 amino acids. From germline, CDR1 is SGHNT and CDR2 YYREEE (reference sequence). V was pared by 4 bases and J by 10 bases, with 16 bases between. In the study's own analysis: Reference gene primers were amplified, and this amplification served to estimate nucleated cell counts. Here immunoSEQ multiplex PCR was the method, and the copy in TCRdb shows in-frame clones only, minus some. D and trimming come from the DNA, and the V and J calls and clone size come from that table. The sample yields around 310,000 clones, roughly 91% seen once.

The TCR comes from a woman in her twenties or thirties who had recovered from COVID-19. The sample comprised PBMCs or T cells enriched from blood (not recorded which). The chain combines TRBV5-4 with TRBJ2-3; D is unclear. The CDR3 is CASSPGQVQAQYF. The DNA of the CDR3 is TGTGCCAGCAGCCCTGGCCAGGTGCAGGCGCAGTATTTT.